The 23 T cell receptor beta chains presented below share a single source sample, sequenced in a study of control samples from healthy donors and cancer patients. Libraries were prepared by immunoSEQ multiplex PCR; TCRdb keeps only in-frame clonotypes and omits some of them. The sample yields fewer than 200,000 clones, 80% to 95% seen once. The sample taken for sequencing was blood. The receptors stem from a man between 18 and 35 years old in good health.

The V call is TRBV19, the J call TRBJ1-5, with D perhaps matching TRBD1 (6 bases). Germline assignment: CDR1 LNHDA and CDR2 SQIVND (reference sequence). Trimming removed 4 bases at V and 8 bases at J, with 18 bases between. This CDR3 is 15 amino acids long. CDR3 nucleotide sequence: TGTGCCAGTAGTAAGGTGGAAGGAGGGGACAAGCCCCAGCATTTT. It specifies CASSKVEGGDKPQHF.

The CDR3 DNA sequence: TGTGCCAGCAGTGAAACAACTTCAAGAGGCACAGATACGCAGTATTTT. Protein product: CASSETTSRGTDTQYF. The chain is built from TRBV2 and TRBJ2-3; D remains ambiguous. Per germline, CDR1 SNHLY and CDR2 FYNNEI. Deletions cut 2 bases from V and 1 base from J, with 13 bases between. This CDR3 region has 16 residues.

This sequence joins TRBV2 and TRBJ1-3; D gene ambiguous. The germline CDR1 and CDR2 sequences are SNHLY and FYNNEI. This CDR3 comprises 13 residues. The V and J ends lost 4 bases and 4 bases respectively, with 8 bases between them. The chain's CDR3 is CASSGGFGNTIYF. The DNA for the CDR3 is TGTGCCAGCAGTGGCGGCTTCGGAAACACCATATATTTT. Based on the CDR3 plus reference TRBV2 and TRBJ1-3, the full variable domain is EPEVTQTPSHQVTQMGQEVILRCVPISNHLYFYWYRQILGQKVEFLVSFYNNEISEKSEIFDDQFSVERPDGSNFTLKIRSTKLEDSAMYFCASSGGFGNTIYFGEGSWLTVV.

The chain's CDR3 is CASSRDYSNQPQHF. For the CDR3, the DNA is TGTGCCAGCAGCAGGGATTATAGCAATCAGCCCCAGCATTTT. The chain is built from TRBV6-5 and TRBJ1-5; a possible D gene is TRBD1 (5 bases). The V gene's germline CDR1 is MNHEY and CDR2 SVGAGI. CDR3 size: 14 residues. Trimming pared 6 bases from V and 0 bases from J, leaving 9 bases between.

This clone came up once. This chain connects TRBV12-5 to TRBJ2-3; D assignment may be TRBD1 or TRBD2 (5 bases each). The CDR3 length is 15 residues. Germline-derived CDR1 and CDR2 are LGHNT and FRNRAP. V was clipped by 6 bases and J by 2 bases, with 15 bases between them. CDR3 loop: CASGPGRSVTDTQYF. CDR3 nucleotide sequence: TGTGCTAGTGGCCCAGGGAGATCGGTCACAGATACGCAGTATTTT. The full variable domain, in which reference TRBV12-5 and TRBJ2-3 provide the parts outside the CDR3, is DARVTQTPRHKVTEMGQEVTMRCQPILGHNTVFWYRQTMMQGLELLAYFRNRAPLDDSGMPKDRFSAEMPDATLATLKIQPSEPRDSAVYFCASGPGRSVTDTQYFGPGTRLTVL.

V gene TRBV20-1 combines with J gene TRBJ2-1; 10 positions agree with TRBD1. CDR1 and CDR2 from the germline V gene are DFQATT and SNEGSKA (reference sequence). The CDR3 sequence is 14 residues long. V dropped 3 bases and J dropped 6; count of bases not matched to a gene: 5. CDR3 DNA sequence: TGCAGTGCTAGTCGGACAGGGGGTCCCAATGAGCAGTTCTTC. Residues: CSASRTGGPNEQFF.

The CDR3 bases are TGTGCCAGCACCATGACCGGGACAGGGATCGCTGGGGCCAACGTCCTGACTTTC. It encodes CASTMTGTGIAGANVLTF. This rearrangement joins TRBV11-2 to TRBJ2-6; 9 positions agree with TRBD1. The V gene's germline CDR1 is SGHAT and CDR2 FQNNGV. The CDR3 has 18 amino acids. The trim removed 7 bases at V and 2 bases at J, leaving 12 bases unmatched.

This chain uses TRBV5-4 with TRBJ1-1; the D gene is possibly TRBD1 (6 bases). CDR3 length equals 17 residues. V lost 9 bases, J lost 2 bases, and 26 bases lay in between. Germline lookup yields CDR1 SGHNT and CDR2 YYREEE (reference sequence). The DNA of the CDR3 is TGTGCCACAACTCCCGGGGGCTCTCCGAAAGGAAACACTGAAGCTTTCTTT. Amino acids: CATTPGGSPKGNTEAFF. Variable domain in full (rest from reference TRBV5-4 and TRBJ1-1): ETGVTQSPTHLIKTRGQQVTLRCSSQSGHNTVSWYQQALGQGPQFIFQYYREEENGRGNFPPRFSGLQFPNYSSELNVNALELDDSALYLCATTPGGSPKGNTEAFFGQGTRLTVV.

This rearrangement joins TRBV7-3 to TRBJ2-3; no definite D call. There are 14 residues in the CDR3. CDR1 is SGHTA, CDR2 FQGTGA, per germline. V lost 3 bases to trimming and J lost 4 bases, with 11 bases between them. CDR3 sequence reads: CASSFGWSSDTQYF. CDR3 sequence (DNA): TGTGCCAGCAGCTTTGGCTGGTCCTCAGATACGCAGTATTTT.

The DNA of the CDR3 is TGTGCCAGCTCACCGGGACAGCCAAGCTCTGGAAACACCATATATTTT. This translates into CASSPGQPSSGNTIYF. The chain employs TRBV18 and TRBJ1-3, with 7 bases aligning to TRBD1. The germline V gene encodes CDR1 KGHSH and CDR2 LQKENI. This CDR3 comprises 16 residues. The V and J ends lost 3 bases and 0 bases, in that order; junction bases with no gene match: 5.

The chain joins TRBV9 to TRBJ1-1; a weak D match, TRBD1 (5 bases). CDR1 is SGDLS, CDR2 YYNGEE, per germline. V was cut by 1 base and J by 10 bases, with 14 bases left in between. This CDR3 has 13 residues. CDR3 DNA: TGTGCCAGCAGCGTATTAAAAGAGGGGTCAGCTTTCTTT. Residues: CASSVLKEGSAFF.

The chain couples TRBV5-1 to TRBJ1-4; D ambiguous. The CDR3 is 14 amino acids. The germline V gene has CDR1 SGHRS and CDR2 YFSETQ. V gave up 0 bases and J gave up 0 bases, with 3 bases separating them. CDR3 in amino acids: CASSLEATNEKLFF. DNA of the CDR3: TGCGCCAGCAGCTTGGAAGCAACTAATGAAAAACTGTTTTTT.

The CDR3 bases are TGTGCCAGCAGTTTGGCCGCAGCGGAGACCCAGTACTTC. Translated: CASSLAAAETQYF. The chain employs TRBV6-5 and TRBJ2-5; D is ambiguous. This CDR3 is built from 13 residues. The germline V and J ends were trimmed by 4 bases and 5 bases, with 11 bases remaining between them. Germline V gives CDR1 MNHEY, CDR2 SVGAGI.

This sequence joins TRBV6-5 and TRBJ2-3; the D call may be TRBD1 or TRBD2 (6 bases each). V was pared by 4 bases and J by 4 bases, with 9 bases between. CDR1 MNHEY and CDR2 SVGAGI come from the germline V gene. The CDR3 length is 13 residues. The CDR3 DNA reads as TGTGCCAGCAGTTTTCGGGGGCCAGATACGCAGTATTTT. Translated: CASSFRGPDTQYF.

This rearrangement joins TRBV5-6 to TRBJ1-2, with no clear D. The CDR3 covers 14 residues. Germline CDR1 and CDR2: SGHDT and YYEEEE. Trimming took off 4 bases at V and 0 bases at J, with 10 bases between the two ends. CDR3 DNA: TGTGCCAGCAGCCCATACTTACCTAACTATGGCTACACCTTC. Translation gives CASSPYLPNYGYTF.

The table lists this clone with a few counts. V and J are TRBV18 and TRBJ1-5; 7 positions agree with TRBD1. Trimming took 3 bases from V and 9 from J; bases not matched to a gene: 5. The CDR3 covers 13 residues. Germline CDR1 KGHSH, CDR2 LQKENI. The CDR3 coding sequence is TGTGCCAGCTCACCCGACAGGGTGGGGCCCCAGCATTTT. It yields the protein CASSPDRVGPQHF. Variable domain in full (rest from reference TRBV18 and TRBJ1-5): NAGVMQNPRHLVRRRGQEARLRCSPMKGHSHVYWYRQLPEEGLKFMVYLQKENIIDESGMPKERFSAEFPKEGPSILRIQQVVRGDSAAYFCASSPDRVGPQHFGDGTRLSIL.

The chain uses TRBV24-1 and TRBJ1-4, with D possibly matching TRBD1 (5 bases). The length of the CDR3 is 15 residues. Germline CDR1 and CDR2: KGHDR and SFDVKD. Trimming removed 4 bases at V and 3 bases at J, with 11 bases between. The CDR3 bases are TGTGCCACCAGTGACAGACAGTCAGCTAATGAAAAACTGTTTTTT. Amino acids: CATSDRQSANEKLFF.

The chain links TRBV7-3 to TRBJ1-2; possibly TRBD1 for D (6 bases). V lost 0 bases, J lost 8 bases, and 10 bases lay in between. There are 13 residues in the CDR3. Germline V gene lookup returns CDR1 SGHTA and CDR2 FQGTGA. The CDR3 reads CASSLTAGEGYTF. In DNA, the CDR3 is TGTGCCAGCAGCTTAACGGCAGGGGAGGGCTACACCTTC.

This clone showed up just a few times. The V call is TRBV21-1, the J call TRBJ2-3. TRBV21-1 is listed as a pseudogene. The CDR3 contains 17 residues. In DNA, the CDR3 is TGTGCCAGCAGCAAACCATCTGGGGACCACGGCACAGATACGCAGTATTTT. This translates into CASSKPSGDHGTDTQYF.

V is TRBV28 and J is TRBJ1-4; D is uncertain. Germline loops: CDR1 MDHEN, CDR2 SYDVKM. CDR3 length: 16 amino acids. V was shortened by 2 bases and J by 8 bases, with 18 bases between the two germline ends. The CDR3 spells CASSLVGFPREEKLFF. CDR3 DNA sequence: TGTGCCAGCAGTTTAGTTGGGTTCCCAAGGGAAGAAAAACTGTTTTTT. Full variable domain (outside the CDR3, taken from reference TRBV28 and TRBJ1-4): DVKVTQSSRYLVKRTGEKVFLECVQDMDHENMFWYRQDPGLGLRLIYFSYDVKMKEKGDIPEGYSVSREKKERFSLILESASTNQTSMYLCASSLVGFPREEKLFFGSGTQLSVL.

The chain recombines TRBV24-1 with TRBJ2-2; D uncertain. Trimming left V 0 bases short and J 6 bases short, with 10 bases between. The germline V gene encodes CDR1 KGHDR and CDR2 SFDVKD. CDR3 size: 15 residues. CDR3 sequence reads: CATSDLRGAPGELFF. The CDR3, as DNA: TGTGCCACCAGTGATTTGCGTGGCGCACCCGGGGAGCTGTTTTTT.

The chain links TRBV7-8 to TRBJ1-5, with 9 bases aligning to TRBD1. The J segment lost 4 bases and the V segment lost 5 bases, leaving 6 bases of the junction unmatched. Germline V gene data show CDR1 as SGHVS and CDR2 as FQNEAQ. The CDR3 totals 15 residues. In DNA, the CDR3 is TGTGCCAGCAGCCGGGACAGGGTGGGGAATCAGCCCCAGCATTTT. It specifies CASSRDRVGNQPQHF.

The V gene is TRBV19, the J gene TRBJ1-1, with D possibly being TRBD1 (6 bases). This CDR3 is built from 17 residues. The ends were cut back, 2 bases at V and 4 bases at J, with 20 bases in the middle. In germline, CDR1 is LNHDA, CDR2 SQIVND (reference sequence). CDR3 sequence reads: CASSIQGPARLGTEAFF. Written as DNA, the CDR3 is TGTGCCAGTAGTATACAGGGGCCCGCCCGTTTGGGCACTGAAGCTTTCTTT.